The source of this T cell receptor (beta chain) is a study of OX40 agonist ivuxolimab in advanced cancers. This clone was picked up one time. Its specificity is not known. Clones were read by immunoSEQ multiplex PCR, and TCRdb kept only the in-frame ones, dropping some. The table shows around 61,000 clones, with more than 70% occurring only once. Study results and limitations: Low levels of normalized T-cell clonal expansion also appeared in some nonresponders. By week 6 at 0.1 to 3.0 mg/kg, blood CD4+ and CD8+ T cells had expanded clonally. Partial responders dosed at 0.1-3.0 mg/kg displayed clonal expansion ranking among the lowest.

This clonotype was obtained from an adult with an advanced solid tumor such as melanoma, head and neck, liver or kidney cancer. Here the sequenced sample was CD4+ or CD8+ T cells sorted from blood, taken in a trial of the OX40 agonist ivuxolimab.

CDR3 in amino acids: CASSPNGSGNTIYF. The CDR3 nucleotides read TGTGCCAGCTCACCAAATGGCTCTGGAAACACCATATATTTT. The chain uses TRBV18 and TRBJ1-3; D unresolved. CDR1 is KGHSH and CDR2 is LQKENI in the germline V gene. CDR3 length equals 14 residues. V gave up 2 bases and J gave up 0 bases, with 5 bases separating them. Complete variable domain (other parts from reference TRBV18 and TRBJ1-3): NAGVMQNPRHLVRRRGQEARLRCSPMKGHSHVYWYRQLPEEGLKFMVYLQKENIIDESGMPKERFSAEFPKEGPSILRIQQVVRGDSAAYFCASSPNGSGNTIYFGEGSWLTVV.